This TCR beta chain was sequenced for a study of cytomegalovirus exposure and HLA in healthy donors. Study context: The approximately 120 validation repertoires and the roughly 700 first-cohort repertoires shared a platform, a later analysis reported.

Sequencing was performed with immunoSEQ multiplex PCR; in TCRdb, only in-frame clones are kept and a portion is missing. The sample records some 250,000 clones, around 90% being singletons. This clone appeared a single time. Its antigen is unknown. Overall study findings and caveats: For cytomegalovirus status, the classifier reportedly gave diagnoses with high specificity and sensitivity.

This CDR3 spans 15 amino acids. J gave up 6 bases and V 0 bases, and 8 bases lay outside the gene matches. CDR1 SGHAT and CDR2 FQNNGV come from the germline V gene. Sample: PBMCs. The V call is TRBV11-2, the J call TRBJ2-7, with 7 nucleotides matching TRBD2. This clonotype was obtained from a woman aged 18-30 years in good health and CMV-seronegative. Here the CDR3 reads CASSLDFLAGVEQYF. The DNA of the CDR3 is TGTGCCAGCAGCTTAGATTTTCTCGCGGGGGTCGAGCAGTACTTC.